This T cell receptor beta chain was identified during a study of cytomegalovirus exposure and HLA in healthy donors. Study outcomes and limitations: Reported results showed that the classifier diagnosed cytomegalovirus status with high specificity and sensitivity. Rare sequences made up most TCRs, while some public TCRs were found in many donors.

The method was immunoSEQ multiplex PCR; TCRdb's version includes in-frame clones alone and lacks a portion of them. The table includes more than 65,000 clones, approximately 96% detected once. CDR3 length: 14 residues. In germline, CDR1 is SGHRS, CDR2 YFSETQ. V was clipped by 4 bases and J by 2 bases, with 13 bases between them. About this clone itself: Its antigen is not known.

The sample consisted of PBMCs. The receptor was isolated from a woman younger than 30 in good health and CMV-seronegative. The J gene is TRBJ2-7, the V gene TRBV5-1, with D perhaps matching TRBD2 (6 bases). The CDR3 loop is CASSRNGSPYEQYF. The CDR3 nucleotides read TGCGCCAGCAGCAGAAACGGGAGTCCCTACGAGCAGTACTTC. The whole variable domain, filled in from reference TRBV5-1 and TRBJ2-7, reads KAGVTQTPRYLIKTRGQQVTLSCSPISGHRSVSWYQQTPGQGLQFLFEYFSETQRNKGNFPGRFSGRQFSNSRSEMNVSTLELGDSALYLCASSRNGSPYEQYFGPGTRLTVT.